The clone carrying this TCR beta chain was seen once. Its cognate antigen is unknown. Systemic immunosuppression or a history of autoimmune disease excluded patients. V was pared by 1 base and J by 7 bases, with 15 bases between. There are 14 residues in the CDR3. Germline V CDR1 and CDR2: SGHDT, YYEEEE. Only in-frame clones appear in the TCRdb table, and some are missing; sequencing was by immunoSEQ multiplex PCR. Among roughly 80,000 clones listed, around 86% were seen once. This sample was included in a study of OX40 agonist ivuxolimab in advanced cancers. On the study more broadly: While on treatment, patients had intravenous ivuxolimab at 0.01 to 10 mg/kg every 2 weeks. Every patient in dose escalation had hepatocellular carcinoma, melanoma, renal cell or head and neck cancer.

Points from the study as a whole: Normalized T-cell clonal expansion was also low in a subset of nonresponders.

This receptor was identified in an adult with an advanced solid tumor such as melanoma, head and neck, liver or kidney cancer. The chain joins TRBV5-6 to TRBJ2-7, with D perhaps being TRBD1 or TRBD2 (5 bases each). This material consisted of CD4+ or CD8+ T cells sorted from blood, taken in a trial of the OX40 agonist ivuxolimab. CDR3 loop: CASSLSGASWEQYF. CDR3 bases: TGTGCCAGCAGCTTGTCCGGGGCCTCTTGGGAGCAGTACTTC.